This is a list of T cell receptor beta chains from one sample in a study of blood T cell repertoires in COVID-19. The table came from immunoSEQ multiplex PCR; TCRdb's copy has only in-frame clones and leaves some out. The profile shows about 140,000 clones, 65% to 85% of them singletons. The sample taken for sequencing was peripheral blood. The receptor source for this set is a woman aged 60-75 years with acute or convalescent COVID-19. The conserved cysteine and the conserved F or W are not part of the CDR3 here.

J gene: TRBJ1-1
V gene: TRBV3-1/TRBV3-2
CDR3 protein: ASSQEGARGDTEAF

J gene: TRBJ1-1
V gene: TRBV7-9
CDR3 protein: ASSYGGTEAF

J gene: TRBJ1-2
V gene: TRBV12-3/TRBV12-4
CDR3 protein: ASSWDNLSYT

J gene: TRBJ2-5
V gene: TRBV5-8
CDR3 protein: ASSLAWASPYQETQY

J gene: TRBJ2-1
V gene: TRBV4-1
CDR3 protein: ASSQEHRGGSHV

J gene: TRBJ1-2
V gene: TRBV27
CDR3 protein: ASSLTDRHYGYT

J gene: TRBJ2-7
V gene: TRBV7-3
CDR3 protein: ASSLKAGAVYEQY

J gene: TRBJ2-7
V gene: TRBV28
CDR3 protein: ASSLGGAEQY

J gene: TRBJ2-7
V gene: TRBV6-5
CDR3 protein: ASGLGTGQTYEQY

J gene: TRBJ1-1
V gene: TRBV28
CDR3 protein: ASSPGGQPEAF

J gene: TRBJ1-1
V gene: TRBV11-1
CDR3 protein: ASSLVRTGEAF

J gene: TRBJ2-4
V gene: TRBV29-1
CDR3 protein: SVVQEAKNIQY

J gene: TRBJ1-5
V gene: TRBV27
CDR3 protein: ASSRGPYSNQPQH

J gene: TRBJ1-2
V gene: TRBV28
CDR3 protein: ASSSGDRDGYT

J gene: TRBJ2-7
V gene: TRBV2
CDR3 protein: ASSEVRDPPREQY

J gene: TRBJ2-7
V gene: TRBV28
CDR3 protein: ASSPRQGAVDEQY

J gene: TRBJ2-1
V gene: TRBV19
CDR3 protein: ASSSSEGLAGGPYNEQF

J gene: TRBJ1-5
V gene: TRBV7-6
CDR3 protein: ASSLGAAGQQGNQPQH

J gene: TRBJ2-6
V gene: TRBV13
CDR3 protein: ASRTGYGANVLT

J gene: TRBJ2-7
V gene: TRBV5-1
CDR3 protein: ASHQDSYEQY

J gene: TRBJ2-7
V gene: TRBV30
CDR3 protein: AWSGQTNTPGRHRYEQY

J gene: TRBJ2-2
V gene: TRBV9
CDR3 protein: ASSTTGGADTGELF

J gene: TRBJ1-1
V gene: TRBV2
CDR3 protein: ASNIQVANTEAF

J gene: TRBJ2-5
V gene: TRBV11-1
CDR3 protein: ASSLGDSLETQY

J gene: TRBJ2-2
V gene: TRBV28
CDR3 protein: ASCLAGAFAGELF

J gene: TRBJ2-2
V gene: TRBV5-4
CDR3 protein: ASSPTGTGGSGELF

J gene: TRBJ1-2
V gene: TRBV7-9
CDR3 protein: ASSHTLRDREDGYT

J gene: TRBJ2-2
V gene: TRBV2
CDR3 protein: ASRARHLNTGELF

J gene: TRBJ1-2
V gene: TRBV4-1
CDR3 protein: ASSQDLGRDSNYGYT

J gene: TRBJ2-3
V gene: TRBV3-1/TRBV3-2
CDR3 protein: ASSQTLKTSGRRGDTQY

J gene: TRBJ2-2
V gene: TRBV14
CDR3 protein: ASSQVERGELF

J gene: TRBJ2-3
V gene: TRBV5-1
CDR3 protein: ASSPGTQSTDTQY

J gene: TRBJ1-6
V gene: TRBV19
CDR3 protein: ASSMYGQSNSPLH

J gene: TRBJ1-6
V gene: TRBV2
CDR3 protein: ASSEALDWGDSPLH

J gene: TRBJ1-3
V gene: TRBV29-1
CDR3 protein: SVEVWGDPGNTIY

J gene: TRBJ2-2
V gene: TRBV7-3
CDR3 protein: ASSLTDSGGPGELF

J gene: TRBJ2-6
V gene: TRBV5-1
CDR3 protein: ASSHKRQDRVSSSGANVLT

J gene: TRBJ1-6
V gene: TRBV5-4
CDR3 protein: ASRPDSKQNSPLH

J gene: TRBJ1-2
V gene: TRBV6-5
CDR3 protein: ASRTGFGYT

J gene: TRBJ2-7
V gene: TRBV29-1
CDR3 protein: SVEGEGVGYEQY

J gene: TRBJ2-2
V gene: TRBV4-1
CDR3 protein: ASSRQGDRVPGELF

J gene: TRBJ2-2
V gene: TRBV9
CDR3 protein: ASSALQGNTGELF

J gene: TRBJ1-6
V gene: TRBV10-3
CDR3 protein: AISDSDREPLH

J gene: TRBJ2-1
V gene: TRBV7-9
CDR3 protein: ASSPPLSGSYNEQF

J gene: TRBJ2-3
V gene: TRBV3-1/TRBV3-2
CDR3 protein: ASSLTSGRTDTQY

J gene: TRBJ1-5
V gene: TRBV6-5
CDR3 protein: ASSRTRGGNQPQH

J gene: TRBJ2-5
V gene: TRBV7-2
CDR3 protein: ASSLAGEARFGTQY

J gene: TRBJ1-1
V gene: TRBV2
CDR3 protein: ASTRRGDTEAF

J gene: TRBJ2-1
V gene: TRBV4-1
CDR3 protein: ASSTALGSHF

J gene: TRBJ2-1
V gene: TRBV25-1
CDR3 protein: ASSDSLGLAAYNEQF

J gene: TRBJ2-2
V gene: TRBV6-5
CDR3 protein: ASSPQGGTGELF

J gene: TRBJ2-7
V gene: TRBV7-9
CDR3 protein: ASSLALGGSYEQY